This T cell receptor beta chain is from a study of monozygotic twins with inflammatory bowel disease. Whole-study results and caveats: Compared with healthy twins, IBD patients shared fewer clonotypes with others, especially with disease activity. The analysis did not separate different T cell subtypes.

TCRdb re-called the 5' RACE reads and gives one entry per CDR3 protein, without DNA. The table for this sample gives over 200,000 distinct CDR3 sequences. This CDR3 contains 14 residues. Germline lookup yields CDR1 SQVTM and CDR2 ANQGSEA. As concerns this clonotype: The antigen remains unidentified.

The TCR comes from a human donor with ulcerative colitis or Crohn's disease, or a healthy co-twin of an affected twin (not recorded which). This chain links TRBV29-1 with TRBJ1-2; TCRdb returns TRBD1, unconfirmable since there is no DNA. Sequencing was carried out using blood. The CDR3 loop is CSVGTGGGHYGYTF.